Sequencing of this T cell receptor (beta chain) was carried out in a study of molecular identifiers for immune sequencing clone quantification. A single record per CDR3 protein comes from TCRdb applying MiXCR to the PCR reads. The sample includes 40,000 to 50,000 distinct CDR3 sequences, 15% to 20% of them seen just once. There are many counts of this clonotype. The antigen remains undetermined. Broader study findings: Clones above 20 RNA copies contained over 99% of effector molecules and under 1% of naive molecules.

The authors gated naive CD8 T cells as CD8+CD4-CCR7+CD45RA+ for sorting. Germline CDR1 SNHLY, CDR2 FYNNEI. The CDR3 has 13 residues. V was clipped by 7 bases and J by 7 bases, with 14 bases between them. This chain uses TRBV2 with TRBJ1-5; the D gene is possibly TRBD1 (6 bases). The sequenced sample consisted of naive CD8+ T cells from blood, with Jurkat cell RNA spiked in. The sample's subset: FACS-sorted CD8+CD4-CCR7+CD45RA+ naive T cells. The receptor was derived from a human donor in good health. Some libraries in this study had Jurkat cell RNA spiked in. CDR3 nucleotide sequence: TGTGCCAGCACCTCAGGGGAAGGCCAGCCCCAGCATTTT. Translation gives CASTSGEGQPQHF. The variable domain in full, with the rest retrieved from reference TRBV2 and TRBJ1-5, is EPEVTQTPSHQVTQMGQEVILRCVPISNHLYFYWYRQILGQKVEFLVSFYNNEISEKSEIFDDQFSVERPDGSNFTLKIRSTKLEDSAMYFCASTSGEGQPQHFGDGTRLSIL.